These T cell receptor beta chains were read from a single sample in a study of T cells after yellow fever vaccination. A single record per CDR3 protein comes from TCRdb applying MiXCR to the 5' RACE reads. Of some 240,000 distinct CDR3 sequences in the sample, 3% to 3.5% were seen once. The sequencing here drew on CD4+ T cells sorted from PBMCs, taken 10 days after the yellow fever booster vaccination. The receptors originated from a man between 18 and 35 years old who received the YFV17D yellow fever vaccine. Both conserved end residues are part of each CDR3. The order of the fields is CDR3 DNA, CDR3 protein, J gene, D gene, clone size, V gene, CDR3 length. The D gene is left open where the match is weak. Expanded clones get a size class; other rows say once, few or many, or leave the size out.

DNA: TGTGCCACCAGTGATCCGGCCCACGAGACTAGCGAGAACACCGGGGAGCTGTTTTTT; CDR3: CATSDPAHETSENTGELFF; J: TRBJ2-2; D: TRBD2; size: many; V: TRBV24-1; length: 19
DNA: TGTGCCTGGAGTTTACAGTCCTACGAGCAGTACTTC; CDR3: CAWSLQSYEQYF; J: TRBJ2-7; D: .; size: few; V: TRBV30; length: 12
DNA: TGCGCCAGCGTGGGTGACTCCTACGAGCAGTACTTC; CDR3: CASVGDSYEQYF; J: TRBJ2-7; D: .; size: many; V: TRBV10-2; length: 12
DNA: TGTGCCAGCAGCTTGGGGAGGGACATCAGGTCGGGGGAGACCCAGTACTTC; CDR3: CASSLGRDIRSGETQYF; J: TRBJ2-5; D: .; size: few; V: TRBV5-6; length: 17
DNA: TGTGCCAGCAGTTTAATGGGTGCAGATACGCAGTATTTT; CDR3: CASSLMGADTQYF; J: TRBJ2-3; D: .; size: many; V: TRBV12-3/TRBV12-4; length: 13
DNA: TGTGCCAGCAGCCACCAGGCTTCCCGCACAGATACGCAGTATTTT; CDR3: CASSHQASRTDTQYF; J: TRBJ2-3; D: .; size: many; V: TRBV7-9; length: 15
DNA: TGTGCCAGCAGCTCGGGACAAAACACTGAAGCTTTCTTT; CDR3: CASSSGQNTEAFF; J: TRBJ1-1; D: .; size: many; V: TRBV5-1; length: 13
DNA: TGTGCCATCAGCACGAGGGGCGCGGGGGAGCAGTACTTC; CDR3: CAISTRGAGEQYF; J: TRBJ2-7; D: .; size: .; V: TRBV10-3; length: 13
DNA: TGTGCCAGTAGTCCTAGACTTGACCCTAGCACAGATACGCAGTATTTT; CDR3: CASSPRLDPSTDTQYF; J: TRBJ2-3; D: .; size: .; V: TRBV19; length: 16
DNA: TGTGCCAGCAGCGTACTAGCGGGTAGCCTCTATGAGCAGTTCTTC; CDR3: CASSVLAGSLYEQFF; J: TRBJ2-1; D: TRBD2; size: few; V: TRBV9; length: 15
DNA: TGTGCCAGCAGCGTAGGGGAACAGGGGGCGCGGAACACTGAAGCTTTCTTT; CDR3: CASSVGEQGARNTEAFF; J: TRBJ1-1; D: TRBD1; size: many; V: TRBV9; length: 17
DNA: TGTGCCAGCAGCCGGGCCCCTGCAGGGCTCCGTAGCGGGGGCCGGAGGGGAGATACGCAGTATTTT; CDR3: CASSRAPAGLRSGGRRGDTQYF; J: TRBJ2-3; D: TRBD2; size: .; V: TRBV9; length: 22
DNA: TGTGCCACGCACCAGGGAGGAAGGGAATATGGCTACACCTTC; CDR3: CATHQGGREYGYTF; J: TRBJ1-2; D: .; size: many; V: TRBV25-1; length: 14
DNA: TGTGCCGGGCGACTAGCGGGCGCAGATACGCAGTATTTT; CDR3: CAGRLAGADTQYF; J: TRBJ2-3; D: TRBD2; size: few; V: TRBV12-3/TRBV12-4; length: 13
DNA: TGTGCCAGCAGCTTAGTCCGTTCACCCCTCCACTTT; CDR3: CASSLVRSPLHF; J: TRBJ1-6; D: .; size: many; V: TRBV7-2; length: 12
DNA: TGTGCCAGCAGCCCAGGGACCCAGGGACATGGCTACACCTTC; CDR3: CASSPGTQGHGYTF; J: TRBJ1-2; D: .; size: few; V: TRBV7-3; length: 14
DNA: TGCGCCAGCAGCCAAGTAGGGGGCCTCTATGGCTACACCTTC; CDR3: CASSQVGGLYGYTF; J: TRBJ1-2; D: TRBD1; size: many; V: TRBV4-1; length: 14
DNA: TGTGCCAGCAGTTTCGGGGCAGCCACATACAATGAGCAGTTCTTC; CDR3: CASSFGAATYNEQFF; J: TRBJ2-1; D: .; size: few; V: TRBV12-3/TRBV12-4; length: 15
DNA: TGTGCCACCGTGAGCAGGGCCAGCTCCTACAATGAGCAGTTCTTC; CDR3: CATVSRASSYNEQFF; J: TRBJ2-1; D: .; size: few; V: TRBV24-1; length: 15
DNA: TGCGCCAGCTCGATCGGGACAGAAGCTTTCTTT; CDR3: CASSIGTEAFF; J: TRBJ1-1; D: .; size: many; V: TRBV5-1; length: 11
DNA: TGTGCCAGCAGCCCAACGGCGCCTGAGACCCAGTACTTC; CDR3: CASSPTAPETQYF; J: TRBJ2-5; D: .; size: few; V: TRBV6-5; length: 13
DNA: TGTGCCAGCAGCAAAACAGGGGAGACCCAGTACTTC; CDR3: CASSKTGETQYF; J: TRBJ2-5; D: .; size: few; V: TRBV7-2; length: 12
DNA: TGCAGTGCAAGGACGGACTGGGGAGAGACCCAGTACTTC; CDR3: CSARTDWGETQYF; J: TRBJ2-5; D: .; size: many; V: TRBV20-1; length: 13
DNA: TGTGCCAGCAGACCGACAGGGCGGACTGAAGCTTTCTTT; CDR3: CASRPTGRTEAFF; J: TRBJ1-1; D: TRBD1; size: many; V: TRBV12-3/TRBV12-4; length: 13
DNA: TGTGCCAGCAGCCCGGCCACGGGCACAGATACGCAGTATTTT; CDR3: CASSPATGTDTQYF; J: TRBJ2-3; D: .; size: many; V: TRBV7-9; length: 14
DNA: TGCAGCGTTCCGGGACAGGGGGCCCGTGCCCCCCAGTACTTC; CDR3: CSVPGQGARAPQYF; J: TRBJ2-5; D: TRBD1; size: .; V: TRBV29-1; length: 14
DNA: TGTGCCAGCAGCTCCCTGTGGAGGGGTTCGAACACTGAAGCTTTCTTT; CDR3: CASSSLWRGSNTEAFF; J: TRBJ1-1; D: .; size: .; V: TRBV7-6; length: 16
DNA: TGTGCCAGCACCGTAAGGGGATCGAAGAATGAGCAGTTCTTC; CDR3: CASTVRGSKNEQFF; J: TRBJ2-1; D: .; size: many; V: TRBV6-2/TRBV6-3; length: 14
DNA: TGCGCCAGCAGTGAGTCGACCCTATCAGCTTTCTTT; CDR3: CASSESTLSAFF; J: TRBJ1-1; D: .; size: many; V: TRBV10-2; length: 12
DNA: TGTGCCAGCAGTTCAATTTCTTATAGCAATCAGCCCCAGCATTTT; CDR3: CASSSISYSNQPQHF; J: TRBJ1-5; D: .; size: many; V: TRBV6-2/TRBV6-3; length: 15
DNA: TGTGCCAGCTCACATACAGTCATCACCCAAGAGACCCAGTACTTC; CDR3: CASSHTVITQETQYF; J: TRBJ2-5; D: .; size: .; V: TRBV18; length: 15
DNA: TGCGCCAGCAGCCAGAATACAGGGGGAGGGTCAGATACGCAGTATTTT; CDR3: CASSQNTGGGSDTQYF; J: TRBJ2-3; D: .; size: .; V: TRBV5-1; length: 16
DNA: TGTGCCAGCTCGCTGGACAGGGTCTGGGCTGGCTACACCTTC; CDR3: CASSLDRVWAGYTF; J: TRBJ1-2; D: TRBD1; size: few; V: TRBV18; length: 14